These 12 T cell receptor beta chains came from one sample sequenced in a study of T cell responses to AZD1222 COVID-19 vaccine. TCRdb keeps only in-frame clones here, not all; method: immunoSEQ multiplex PCR. The sample lists more than 150,000 clones, 85% to 95% occurring once. The sample was peripheral blood, taken 28 days after the second AZD1222 dose. These receptors were taken from an adult who received the AZD1222 COVID-19 vaccine.

The J gene is TRBJ1-6, the V gene TRBV2, with D possibly being TRBD1 (6 bases). The CDR3 covers 14 residues. With 4 bases removed from V and 4 bases from J, the gap between germline ends came to 8 bases. Germline CDR1 reads SNHLY; CDR2 reads FYNNEI. The chain's CDR3 is CASSGGAYNSPLHF. As DNA, the CDR3 is TGTGCCAGCAGTGGGGGGGCTTATAATTCACCCCTCCACTTT.

This chain connects TRBV6-2 or TRBV6-3 to TRBJ1-1; D ambiguous. Germline CDR1 and CDR2: MNHEY and SVGEGT. The CDR3 has 15 amino acids. With 6 bases removed from V and 6 bases from J, the gap between germline ends came to 20 bases. CDR3 bases: TGTGCCAGCAGCCGCCTCCTTGGATGGGAATCTGAAGCTTTCTTT. Protein product: CASSRLLGWESEAFF.

This rearrangement joins TRBV11-2 to TRBJ2-1, with D perhaps matching TRBD2 (5 bases). Trimming removed 2 bases from V and 0 bases from J, with 11 bases in between. The CDR3 is made up of 16 amino acids. The germline V gene encodes CDR1 SGHAT and CDR2 FQNNGV. CDR3 region: CASSLSSGSSYNEQFF. The DNA for the CDR3 is TGTGCCAGCAGCTTATCGAGCGGAAGCTCCTACAATGAGCAGTTCTTC.

This chain links TRBV28 with TRBJ1-1; unclear D gene. Germline V gene data show CDR1 as MDHEN and CDR2 as SYDVKM. There are 14 residues in the CDR3. Deletions cut 1 base from V and 5 bases from J, with 11 bases between. For the CDR3, the DNA is TGTGCCAGCAGTTTATACCGGGGATATACTGAAGCTTTCTTT. Encoded protein: CASSLYRGYTEAFF.

V and J are TRBV18 and TRBJ1-1; no definite D call. This CDR3 is 14 amino acids long. Germline assignment: CDR1 KGHSH and CDR2 LQKENI. V lost 3 bases, J lost 2 bases, and 10 bases lay in between. The CDR3 loop is CASSPKGRNTEAFF. The CDR3 DNA reads as TGTGCCAGCTCACCCAAGGGCAGAAACACTGAAGCTTTCTTT.

The genes are TRBV7-2 and TRBJ2-7, with 7 bases matching TRBD1. From germline, CDR1 is SGHTA and CDR2 FQGNSA. The J segment lost 3 bases and the V segment lost 1 base, leaving 6 bases of the junction unmatched. The CDR3 loop spans 15 amino acids. The CDR3 region is CASSLGWDRVYEQYF. The CDR3 DNA reads as TGTGCCAGCAGCTTAGGCTGGGACAGAGTCTACGAGCAGTACTTC.

The V call is TRBV5-4, the J call TRBJ1-5; D gene ambiguous. Looked up from germline, CDR1 is SGHNT and CDR2 is YYREEE (reference sequence). The CDR3 sequence is 14 residues long. V was pared by 3 bases and J by 7 bases, with 14 bases between. This CDR3 reads CASSSLPAEQPQHF. CDR3 DNA sequence: TGTGCCAGCAGCTCTCTCCCAGCTGAGCAGCCCCAGCATTTT.

This clone was observed a single time. The chain combines TRBV6-6 with TRBJ2-4; possibly TRBD1 for D (6 bases). The CDR3 spans 14 residues. Germline assignment: CDR1 MNHNY and CDR2 SVGAGI (reference sequence). The ends were cut back, 4 bases at V and 1 base at J, with 8 bases in the middle. CDR3 coding DNA: TGTGCCAGCAGTTTAGGACAGGCCAAAAACATTCAGTACTTC. It yields the protein CASSLGQAKNIQYF.

CDR3 amino acids: CASSSRGGPRLLHF. Written as DNA, the CDR3 is TGTGCCAGCAGTTCACGGGGGGGGCCCAGGCTCCTCCACTTT. The chain uses TRBV28 and TRBJ1-6; D might be TRBD1 (6 bases). This CDR3 is built from 14 residues. Trimming left V 4 bases short and J 15 bases short, with 19 bases between. Germline lookup yields CDR1 MDHEN and CDR2 SYDVKM.

Only one count was recorded for this clone. The rearrangement joins TRBV3-1 (or the pseudogene TRBV3-2) to TRBJ1-1; the D gene is possibly TRBD1 (5 bases). Per the germline V gene, CDR1 is LGHDT and CDR2 is YNNKEL (reference sequence). The CDR3 contains 15 residues. V lost 0 bases and J 5 bases, leaving 13 bases between the germline ends. The CDR3 DNA reads TGTGCCAGCAGCCAAGATGGGGGGATCCGGACTGAAGCTTTCTTT. Its translation: CASSQDGGIRTEAFF.

The chain uses TRBV6-1 and TRBJ1-5, with a weak D call TRBD1 (5 bases). The CDR3 totals 18 residues. Trimming took 1 base from V and 2 from J, leaving 18 bases between them. CDR1 is MNHNS and CDR2 is SASEGT in the germline V gene. The CDR3 DNA sequence: TGTGCCAGCAGTGAAGTTCTTAGGGGAGGTAGTGGCAATCAGCCCCAGCATTTT. This translates into CASSEVLRGGSGNQPQHF.

Of note for this clone: At one boundary the junction diverges from the germline segment, which might be a read error. The chain recombines TRBV5-1 with TRBJ1-1, with 9 bases aligning to TRBD1. In germline, CDR1 is SGHRS, CDR2 YFSETQ. This CDR3 region has 14 residues. In DNA, the CDR3 is TGCGCCAGCAAATCCGGGACAGGGAACGCTGAAGCTTTCTTT. It is translated as CASKSGTGNAEAFF. The full variable domain, rest sourced from reference TRBV5-1 and TRBJ1-1, is KAGVTQTPRYLIKTRGQQVTLSCSPISGHRSVSWYQQTPGQGLQFLFEYFSETQRNKGNFPGRFSGRQFSNSRSEMNVSTLELGDSALYLCASKSGTGNAEAFFGQGTRLTVV.